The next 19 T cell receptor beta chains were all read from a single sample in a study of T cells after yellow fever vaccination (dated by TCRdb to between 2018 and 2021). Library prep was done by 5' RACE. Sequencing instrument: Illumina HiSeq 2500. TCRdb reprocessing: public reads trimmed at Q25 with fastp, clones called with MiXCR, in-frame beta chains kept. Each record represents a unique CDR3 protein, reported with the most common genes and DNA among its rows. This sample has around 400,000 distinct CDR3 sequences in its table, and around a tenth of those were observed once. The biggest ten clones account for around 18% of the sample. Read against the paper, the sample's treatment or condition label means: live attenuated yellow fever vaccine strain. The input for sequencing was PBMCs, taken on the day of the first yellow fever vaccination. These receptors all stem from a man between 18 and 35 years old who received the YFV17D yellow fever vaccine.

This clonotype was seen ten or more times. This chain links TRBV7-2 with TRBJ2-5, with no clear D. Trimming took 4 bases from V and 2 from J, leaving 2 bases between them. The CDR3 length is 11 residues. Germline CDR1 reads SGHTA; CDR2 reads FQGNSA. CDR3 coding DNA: TGTGCCAGCAGCTGGCAAGAGACCCAGTACTTC. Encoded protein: CASSWQETQYF.

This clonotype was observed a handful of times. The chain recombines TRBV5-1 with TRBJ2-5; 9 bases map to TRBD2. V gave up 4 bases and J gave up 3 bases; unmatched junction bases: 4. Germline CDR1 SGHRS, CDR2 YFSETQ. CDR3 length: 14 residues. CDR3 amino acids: CASSKAGGEETQYF. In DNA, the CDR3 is TGCGCCAGCAGCAAAGCGGGGGGCGAAGAGACCCAGTACTTC.

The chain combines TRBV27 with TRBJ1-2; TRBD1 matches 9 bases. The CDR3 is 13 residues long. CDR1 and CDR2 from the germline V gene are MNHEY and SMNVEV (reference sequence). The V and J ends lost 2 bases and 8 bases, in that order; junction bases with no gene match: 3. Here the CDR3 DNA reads TGTGCCAGCAGTTTAACAGGGGGCTGGGGCTACACCTTC. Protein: CASSLTGGWGYTF.

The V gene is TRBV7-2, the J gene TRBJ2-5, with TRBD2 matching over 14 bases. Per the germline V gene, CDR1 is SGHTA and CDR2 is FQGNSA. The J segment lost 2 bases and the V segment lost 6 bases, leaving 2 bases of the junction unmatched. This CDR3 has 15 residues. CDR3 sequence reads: CASRGLAGVQETQYF. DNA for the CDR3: TGTGCCAGCAGGGGACTAGCGGGGGTACAAGAGACCCAGTACTTC. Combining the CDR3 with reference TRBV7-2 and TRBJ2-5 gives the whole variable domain GAGVSQSPSNKVTEKGKDVELRCDPISGHTALYWYRQSLGQGLEFLIYFQGNSAPDKSGLPSDRFSAERTGGSVSTLTIQRTQQEDSAVYLCASRGLAGVQETQYFGPGTRLLVL.

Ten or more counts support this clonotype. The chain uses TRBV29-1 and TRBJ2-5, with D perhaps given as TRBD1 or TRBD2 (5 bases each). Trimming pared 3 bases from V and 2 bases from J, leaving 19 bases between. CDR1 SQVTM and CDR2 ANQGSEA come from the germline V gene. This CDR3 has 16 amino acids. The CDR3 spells CSVDRYGAGEQETQYF. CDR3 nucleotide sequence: TGCAGCGTTGATCGTTACGGGGCAGGAGAACAAGAGACCCAGTACTTC. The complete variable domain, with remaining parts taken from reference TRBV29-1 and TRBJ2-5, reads SAVISQKPSRDICQRGTSLTIQCQVDSQVTMMFWYRQQPGQSLTLIATANQGSEATYESGFVIDKFPISRPNLTFSTLTVSNMSPEDSSIYLCSVDRYGAGEQETQYFGPGTRLLVL.

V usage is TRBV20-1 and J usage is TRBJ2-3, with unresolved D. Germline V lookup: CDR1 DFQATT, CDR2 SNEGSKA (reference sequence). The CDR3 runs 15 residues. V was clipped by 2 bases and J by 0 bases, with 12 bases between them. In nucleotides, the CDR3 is TGCAGTGCTAGACTTCCGACAAGTAGCACAGATACGCAGTATTTT. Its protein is CSARLPTSSTDTQYF.

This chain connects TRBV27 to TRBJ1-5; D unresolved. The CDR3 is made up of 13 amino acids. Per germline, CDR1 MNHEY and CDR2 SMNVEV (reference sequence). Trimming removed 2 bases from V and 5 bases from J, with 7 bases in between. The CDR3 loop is CASSLRVDQPQHF. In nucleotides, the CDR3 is TGTGCCAGCAGTTTAAGGGTGGATCAGCCCCAGCATTTT.

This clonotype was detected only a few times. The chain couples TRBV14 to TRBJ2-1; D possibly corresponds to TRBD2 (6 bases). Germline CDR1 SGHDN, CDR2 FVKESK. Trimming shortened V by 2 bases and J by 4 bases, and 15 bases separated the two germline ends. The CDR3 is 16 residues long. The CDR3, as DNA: TGTGCCAGCAGCCAAACTACCCAGGGACTGTACAATGAGCAGTTCTTC. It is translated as CASSQTTQGLYNEQFF. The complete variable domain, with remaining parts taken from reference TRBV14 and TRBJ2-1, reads EAGVTQFPSHSVIEKGQTVTLRCDPISGHDNLYWYRRVMGKEIKFLLHFVKESKQDESGMPNNRFLAERTGGTYSTLKVQPAELEDSGVYFCASSQTTQGLYNEQFFGPGTRLTVL.

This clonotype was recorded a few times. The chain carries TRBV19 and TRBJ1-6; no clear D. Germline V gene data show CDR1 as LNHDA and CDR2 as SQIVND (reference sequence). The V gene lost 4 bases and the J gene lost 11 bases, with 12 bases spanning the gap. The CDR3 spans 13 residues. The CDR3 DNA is TGTGCCAGTAGTACCCTCCCAGAGGCACCCCTCCACTTT. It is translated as CASSTLPEAPLHF.

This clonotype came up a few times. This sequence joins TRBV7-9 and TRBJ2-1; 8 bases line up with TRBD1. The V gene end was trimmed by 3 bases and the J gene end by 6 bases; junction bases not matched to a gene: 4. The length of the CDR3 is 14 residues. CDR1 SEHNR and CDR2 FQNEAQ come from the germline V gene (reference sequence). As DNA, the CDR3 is TGTGCCAGCAGCTTGGCCCAGGGGGCCAATGAGCAGTTCTTC. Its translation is CASSLAQGANEQFF.

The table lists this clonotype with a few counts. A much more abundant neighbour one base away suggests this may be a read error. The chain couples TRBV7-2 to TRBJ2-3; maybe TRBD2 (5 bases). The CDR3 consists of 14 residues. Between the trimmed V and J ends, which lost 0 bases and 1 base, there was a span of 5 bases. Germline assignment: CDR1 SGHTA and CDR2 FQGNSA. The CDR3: CASSLAEGTDTQYF. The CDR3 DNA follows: TGTGCCAGCAGCTTAGCGGAGGGCACAGATACGCAGTATTTT.

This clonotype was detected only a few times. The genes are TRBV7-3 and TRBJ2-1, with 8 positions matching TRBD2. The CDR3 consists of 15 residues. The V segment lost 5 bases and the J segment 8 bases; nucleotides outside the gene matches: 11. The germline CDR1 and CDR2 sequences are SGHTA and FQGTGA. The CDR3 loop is CASSPVGGGHYEQFF. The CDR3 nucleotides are TGTGCCAGCAGCCCCGTTGGCGGGGGGCATTATGAGCAGTTCTTC.

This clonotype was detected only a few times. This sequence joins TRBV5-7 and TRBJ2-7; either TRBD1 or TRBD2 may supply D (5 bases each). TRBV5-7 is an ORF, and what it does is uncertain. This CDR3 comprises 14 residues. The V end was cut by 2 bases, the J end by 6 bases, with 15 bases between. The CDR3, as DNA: TGTGCCAGCAGCTTTATGGTAGAGGGGCGCGAGCAGTACGTC. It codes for CASSFMVEGREQYV.

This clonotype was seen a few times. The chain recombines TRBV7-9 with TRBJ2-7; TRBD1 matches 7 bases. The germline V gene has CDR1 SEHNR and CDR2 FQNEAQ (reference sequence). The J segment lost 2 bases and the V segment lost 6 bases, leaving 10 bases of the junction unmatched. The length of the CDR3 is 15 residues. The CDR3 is CASSWGQSAAYEQYV. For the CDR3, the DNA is TGTGCCAGCAGTTGGGGACAGTCGGCAGCCTACGAGCAGTACGTC.

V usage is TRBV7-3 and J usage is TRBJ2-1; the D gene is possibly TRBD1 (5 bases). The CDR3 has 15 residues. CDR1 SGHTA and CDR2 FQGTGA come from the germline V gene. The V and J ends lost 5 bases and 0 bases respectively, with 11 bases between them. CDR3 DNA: TGTGCCAGCAGCCCCAGTCAGGGCTCCTACAATGAGCAGTTCTTC. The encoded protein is CASSPSQGSYNEQFF.

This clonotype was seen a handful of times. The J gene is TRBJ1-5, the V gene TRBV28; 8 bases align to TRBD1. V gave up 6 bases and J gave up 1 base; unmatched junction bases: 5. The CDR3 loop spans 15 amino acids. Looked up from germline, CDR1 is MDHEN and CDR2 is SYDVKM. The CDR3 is CASSLRTGSNQPQHF. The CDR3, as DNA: TGTGCCAGCAGCCTCCGGACAGGGAGCAATCAGCCCCAGCATTTT.

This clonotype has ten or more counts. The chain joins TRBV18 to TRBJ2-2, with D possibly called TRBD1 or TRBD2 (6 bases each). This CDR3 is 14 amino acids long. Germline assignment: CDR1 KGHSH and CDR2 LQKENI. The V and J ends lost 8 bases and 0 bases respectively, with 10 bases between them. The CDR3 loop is CASSRGPNTGELFF. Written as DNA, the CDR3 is TGTGCCAGCAGCCGGGGGCCGAACACCGGGGAGCTGTTTTTT.

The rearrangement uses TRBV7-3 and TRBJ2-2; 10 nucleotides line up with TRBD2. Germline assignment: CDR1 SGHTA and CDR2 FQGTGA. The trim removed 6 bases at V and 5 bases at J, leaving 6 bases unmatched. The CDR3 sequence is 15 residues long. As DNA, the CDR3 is TGTGCCAGCAGGAAAGCGGGGGGGCGTACCGGGGAGCTGTTTTTT. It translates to CASRKAGGRTGELFF.

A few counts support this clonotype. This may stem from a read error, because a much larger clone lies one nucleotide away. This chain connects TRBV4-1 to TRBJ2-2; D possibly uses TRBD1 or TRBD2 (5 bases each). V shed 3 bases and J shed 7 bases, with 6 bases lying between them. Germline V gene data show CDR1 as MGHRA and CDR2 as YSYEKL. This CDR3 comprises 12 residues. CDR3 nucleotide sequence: TGCGCCAGCAGCCAGGGGGACGGGGAGCTGTTTTTT. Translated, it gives CASSQGDGELFF.